A single sample gave rise to the 22 T cell receptor beta chains below, sequenced in a study of early T cells in non-severe SARS-CoV-2 infection. TCRdb used MiXCR to reprocess the 5' RACE reads, holding one entry per CDR3 protein. The repertoire has about 62,000 distinct CDR3 sequences, roughly 8.8% of them found once; the top ten carry less than 1.5%. The sequencing sample was made of whole blood. The receptors shown here come from an adult who was a healthcare worker with PCR-confirmed SARS-CoV-2 infection or an uninfected control (not recorded which).

The chain carries TRBV2 and TRBJ1-1; D is undetermined. Germline V CDR1 and CDR2: SNHLY, FYNNEI. The CDR3 loop spans 15 amino acids. The V end lost 2 bases, the J end lost 10 bases, and 20 bases lay between the germline ends. The chain's CDR3 is CASSELSRLKEGAFF. The CDR3 DNA reads as TGTGCCAGCAGTGAACTCTCTCGCCTAAAAGAGGGAGCTTTCTTT.

In this sample, this clonotype turned up a few times. The J gene is TRBJ2-1, the V gene TRBV12-3 or TRBV12-4, with D possibly matching TRBD1 (6 bases). With 9 bases removed from V and 4 bases from J, the gap between germline ends came to 19 bases. The CDR3 length is 15 residues. The CDR3 reads CASHYGGQGYNEQFF. The CDR3 bases are TGTGCCAGTCACTATGGGGGCCAGGGATACAATGAGCAGTTCTTC.

The chain couples TRBV4-1 to TRBJ2-2; 9 bases agree with TRBD1. There are 18 residues in the CDR3. Germline V gene data show CDR1 as MGHRA and CDR2 as YSYEKL. V lost 2 bases, J lost 7 bases, and 14 bases stayed unmatched. CDR3 sequence reads: CASSQRGTPGQGVGELFF. The CDR3 DNA follows: TGCGCCAGCAGCCAAAGGGGAACGCCGGGACAGGGTGTCGGGGAGCTGTTTTTT.

This chain connects TRBV14 to TRBJ2-1; no reliable D call. The CDR3 runs to 15 residues. V shed 5 bases and J shed 7 bases, with 18 bases lying between them. In germline, CDR1 is SGHDN, CDR2 FVKESK. The CDR3 coding sequence is TGTGCCAGCAGCGTCAGGATAACCGATTTGAATGAGCAGTTCTTC. Translation: CASSVRITDLNEQFF.

This clonotype showed up just a few times. The J gene is TRBJ2-7, the V gene TRBV28, with 12 bases that match TRBD2. Germline-derived CDR1 and CDR2 are MDHEN and SYDVKM. V was pared by 6 bases and J by 4 bases, with 4 bases of the junction left unmatched. This CDR3 has 14 amino acids. The CDR3 loop reads CASSRTSGVYEQYV. The CDR3 DNA sequence: TGTGCCAGCAGCCGGACTAGCGGGGTGTACGAGCAGTACGTC.

The chain combines TRBV6-6 with TRBJ2-2; TRBD2 matches at 7 bases. Germline assignment: CDR1 MNHNY and CDR2 SVGAGI (reference sequence). The J segment lost 2 bases and the V segment lost 0 bases, leaving 3 bases of the junction unmatched. The CDR3 extends over 16 amino acids. CDR3 region: CASSYSAGVNTGELFF. The CDR3 DNA follows: TGTGCCAGCAGTTACTCGGCGGGGGTAAACACCGGGGAGCTGTTTTTT.

The J gene is TRBJ2-3, the V gene TRBV12-2; the tabulated D call, TRBD1, remains unverified against the DNA. TRBV12-2 is a known pseudogene. This CDR3 has 17 residues. CDR3 protein: CASRLAGGQGKADTQYF. CDR3 sequence (DNA): TGTGCAAGTCGCTTAGCCGGAGGACAGGGGAAGGCAGATACGCAGTATTTT.

This chain uses TRBV6-2 or TRBV6-3 with TRBJ2-1; D not certain. The CDR3 contains 13 residues. Germline CDR1 is MNHEY and CDR2 is SVGEGT. V shed 0 bases and J shed 10 bases, with 10 bases lying between them. CDR3 loop: CASSYSPRLEQFF. The DNA of the CDR3 is TGTGCCAGCAGTTACTCCCCGAGGTTGGAGCAGTTCTTC.

In this sample, this clonotype turned up many times. CDR3 DNA sequence: TGTGCCAGCAGCGTAGGACAGGGTAATGAAAAACTGTTTTTT. Its translation: CASSVGQGNEKLFF. The J gene is TRBJ1-4, the V gene TRBV9, with TRBD1 identical over 7 bases. Trimming cost V 0 bases and J 4 bases; bases outside gene matches: 0. The CDR3 is made up of 14 amino acids. Per the germline V gene, CDR1 is SGDLS and CDR2 is YYNGEE.

This chain uses TRBV3-1 with TRBJ1-1, with TRBD1 matching 8 bases. V trimming: 1 base; J trimming: 8 bases; junction bases outside the gene matches: 9. The CDR3 consists of 15 residues. Germline V lookup: CDR1 LGHDT, CDR2 YNNKEL (reference sequence). The CDR3 protein is CASSQVWTGSAEAFF. In DNA form, the CDR3 reads TGTGCCAGCAGCCAAGTTTGGACAGGGAGCGCAGAAGCTTTCTTT.

Only a few counts were recorded for this clonotype. The rearrangement links TRBV20-1 to TRBJ2-1; the D gene is possibly TRBD1 (6 bases). Germline assignment: CDR1 DFQATT and CDR2 SNEGSKA (reference sequence). The CDR3 consists of 15 residues. The germline V and J ends were trimmed by 1 base and 6 bases, with 16 bases remaining between them. The CDR3 coding sequence is TGCAGTGCTAGAGGGGGCACAGGGCTTTCCAATGAGCAGTTCTTC. This gives the protein CSARGGTGLSNEQFF.

This clonotype showed up many times. This sequence joins TRBV7-9 and TRBJ1-6; a weak D match, TRBD1 (5 bases). Per the germline V gene, CDR1 is SEHNR and CDR2 is FQNEAQ (reference sequence). Trimming shortened V by 2 bases and J by 12 bases, and 23 bases separated the two germline ends. CDR3 length: 17 amino acids. The CDR3 loop reads CASSLSQGRRPKGPLHF. The CDR3 DNA sequence: TGTGCCAGCAGCTTATCTCAGGGACGGAGGCCTAAGGGACCCCTCCACTTT.

This clonotype was detected ten times or more. This rearrangement joins TRBV4-1 to TRBJ1-2, with TRBD1 matching over 8 bases. The CDR3 covers 13 residues. Looked up from germline, CDR1 is MGHRA and CDR2 is YSYEKL. Losses at the gene ends were 5 bases for V and 4 bases for J; bases not matched to a gene: 3. In DNA form, the CDR3 reads TGCGCCAGCAGCGCTACAGGGGGCTATGGCTACACCTTC. Residues: CASSATGGYGYTF.

Many counts were recorded for this clonotype. The chain joins TRBV10-2 to TRBJ2-3; D ambiguous. Per germline, CDR1 WSHSY and CDR2 SAAADI. The CDR3 has 14 residues. Trimming took 7 bases from V and 0 from J, leaving 11 bases between them. The CDR3 spells CASTSRASTDTQYF. In nucleotides, the CDR3 is TGCGCCAGCACTTCTAGGGCCAGCACAGATACGCAGTATTTT.

J is TRBJ2-1 and V is TRBV5-1; a weak D match, TRBD2 (5 bases). The length of the CDR3 is 14 residues. Germline CDR1 reads SGHRS; CDR2 reads YFSETQ. Trimming took off 4 bases at V and 10 bases at J, with 18 bases between the two ends. CDR3 amino acids: CASSLPSTSGEQFF. Written as DNA, the CDR3 is TGCGCCAGCAGCCTTCCCTCTACCTCGGGGGAGCAGTTCTTC.

This clonotype occurred many times. The genes are TRBV29-1 and TRBJ2-2; D unresolved. The germline CDR1 and CDR2 sequences are SQVTM and ANQGSEA. V lost 6 bases and J 0 bases, leaving 11 bases between the germline ends. The CDR3 covers 14 residues. CDR3 amino acids: CSVSSKANTGELFF. The CDR3 coding sequence is TGCAGCGTGAGTTCCAAGGCGAACACCGGGGAGCTGTTTTTT.

This sequence joins TRBV14 and TRBJ2-5; 7 bases agree with TRBD1. The CDR3 sequence is 16 residues long. Germline CDR1 and CDR2: SGHDN and FVKESK. J lost 5 bases, V lost 2 bases, and 11 bases had no gene match. The CDR3 DNA reads as TGTGCCAGCAGCCAACGGCGAGGGGGCGAGAGCGAGACCCAGTACTTC. Protein: CASSQRRGGESETQYF.

This clonotype has at least ten counts. The chain links TRBV4-2 to TRBJ2-3; 10 bases are a match to TRBD2. Germline V CDR1 and CDR2: LGHNA, YNFKEQ. CDR3 size: 18 residues. Trimming cost V 2 bases and J 6 bases; bases outside gene matches: 14. The CDR3 is CASSQTTAASGGGDTQYF. The CDR3 region has the DNA TGTGCCAGCAGCCAAACAACTGCGGCTAGCGGGGGCGGGGATACGCAGTATTTT.

This clonotype was recorded many times. The CDR3 loop is CASSILDRVRSPLHF. DNA for the CDR3: TGTGCCAGCAGCATCCTTGACAGGGTGCGATCACCCCTCCACTTT. This rearrangement joins TRBV7-2 to TRBJ1-6; 7 nucleotides agree with TRBD1. The germline CDR1 and CDR2 sequences are SGHTA and FQGNSA. The CDR3 totals 15 residues. The V gene end was trimmed by 5 bases and the J gene end by 10 bases; junction bases not matched to a gene: 11.

In its sample, this clonotype was seen a few times. The gene calls are TRBV7-3 and TRBJ2-5; possibly TRBD1 or TRBD2 for D (5 bases each). The V end lost 5 bases, the J end lost 5 bases, and 12 bases lay between the germline ends. The CDR3 is 13 residues long. Per germline, CDR1 SGHTA and CDR2 FQGTGA. The CDR3 sequence is CASSGDVGETQYF. In nucleotides, the CDR3 is TGTGCCAGCAGCGGGGACGTCGGGGAGACCCAGTACTTC.

The V gene is TRBV29-1, the J gene TRBJ2-2; 11 positions match TRBD1. Looked up from germline, CDR1 is SQVTM and CDR2 is ANQGSEA. The CDR3 totals 14 residues. V dropped 7 bases and J dropped 4; count of bases not matched to a gene: 5. The CDR3 loop reads CSGGQGAGTGELFF. The CDR3 DNA reads TGCAGCGGTGGACAGGGGGCGGGCACCGGGGAGCTGTTTTTT.

This chain links TRBV2 with TRBJ2-6, with D tentatively TRBD1 or TRBD2 (5 bases each). The CDR3 is made up of 15 amino acids. Germline lookup yields CDR1 SNHLY and CDR2 FYNNEI. With 3 bases removed from V and 2 bases from J, the gap between germline ends came to 8 bases. CDR3 coding DNA: TGTGCCAGCAGTGAGATGGGACCTGGGGCCAACGTCCTGACTTTC. This sequence encodes CASSEMGPGANVLTF.